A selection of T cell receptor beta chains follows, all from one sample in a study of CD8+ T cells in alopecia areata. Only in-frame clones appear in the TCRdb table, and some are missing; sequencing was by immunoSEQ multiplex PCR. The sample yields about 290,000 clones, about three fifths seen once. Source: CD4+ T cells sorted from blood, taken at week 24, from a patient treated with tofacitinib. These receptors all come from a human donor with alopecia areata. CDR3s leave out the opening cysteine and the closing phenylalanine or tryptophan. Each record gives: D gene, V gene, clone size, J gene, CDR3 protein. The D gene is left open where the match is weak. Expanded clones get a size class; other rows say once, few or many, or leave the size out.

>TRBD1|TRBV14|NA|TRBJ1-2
ASSQAIGGTYGYT
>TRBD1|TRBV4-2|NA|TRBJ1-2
ASSTRTGDGYT
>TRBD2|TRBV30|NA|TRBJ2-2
AWDSGVTGELF
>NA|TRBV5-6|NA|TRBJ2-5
ASSPGTGDRETQY
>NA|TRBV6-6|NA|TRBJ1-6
ASSLGQYNSPLH
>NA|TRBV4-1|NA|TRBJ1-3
ASSHILDGHSGNTIY
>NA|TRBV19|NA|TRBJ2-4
ASKGGGAKNIQY
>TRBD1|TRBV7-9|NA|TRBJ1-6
ASSLDRGDSPLH
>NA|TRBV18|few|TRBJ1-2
ASSPPTGSYGYT
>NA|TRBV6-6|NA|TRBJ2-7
ASSPTGTYEQY
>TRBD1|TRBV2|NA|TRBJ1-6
ASRDRGSVPLH
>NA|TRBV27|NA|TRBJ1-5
ASSLSSTANQPQH
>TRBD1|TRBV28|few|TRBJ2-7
ASSLAQGAFEQY
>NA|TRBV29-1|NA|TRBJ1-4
SVEDRLEGEKLF
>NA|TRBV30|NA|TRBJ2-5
TWSVLRETQY
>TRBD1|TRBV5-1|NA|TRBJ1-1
ASNSQGATDTEAF
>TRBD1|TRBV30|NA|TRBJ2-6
AWSKGRGSPSGANVLT
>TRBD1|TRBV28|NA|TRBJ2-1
ASSPSDRVNNEQF
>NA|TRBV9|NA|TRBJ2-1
ASSEDWSSYNEQF
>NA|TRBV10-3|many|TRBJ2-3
AIGTGTDTQY
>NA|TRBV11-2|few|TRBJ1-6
ASSLGQNNSPLH
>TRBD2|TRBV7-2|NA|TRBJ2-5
ASSLAIGPGLARETQY
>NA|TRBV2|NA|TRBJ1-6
ASRGDENSPLH